Listed below are T cell receptor beta chains from one sample, sequenced in a study of T cells after yellow fever vaccination. MiXCR, applied by TCRdb to the 5' RACE reads, yields one record per CDR3 protein. The sample lists hundreds of thousands of distinct CDR3 sequences; 12% were seen once. The sequencing here drew on PBMCs, taken on the day of the yellow fever booster vaccination. The source of these receptors is a man aged 30-40 years who received the YFV17D yellow fever vaccine. Both conserved end residues are part of each CDR3. The order of the fields is clone size, V gene, J gene, D gene, CDR3 DNA, CDR3 protein. The D gene is left open where the match is weak. Clone sizes are given selectively: once, few, many, or a class where the clone is expanded.

abundance: NA; v_gene: TRBV7-9; j_gene: TRBJ2-5; d_gene: TRBD1; CDR3nt: TGTGCCAGCACCTGGACAGGGATAGGAGAGACCCAGTACTTC; CDR3aa: CASTWTGIGETQYF
abundance: few; v_gene: TRBV7-9; j_gene: TRBJ2-1; d_gene: NA; CDR3nt: TGTGCCAGCAGCCCTCGGACTAAGGCGAACAATGAGCAGTTCTTC; CDR3aa: CASSPRTKANNEQFF
abundance: NA; v_gene: TRBV20-1; j_gene: TRBJ2-7; d_gene: TRBD2; CDR3nt: TGCAGTGCTAGAAGGCAGACTAGCGGAACCTACGAGCAGTACTTC; CDR3aa: CSARRQTSGTYEQYF
abundance: NA; v_gene: TRBV20-1; j_gene: TRBJ2-2; d_gene: TRBD2; CDR3nt: TGCAGTGCTAGAGAGCCTGAACTAGCGGGGTACACCGGGGAGCTGTTTTTT; CDR3aa: CSAREPELAGYTGELFF
abundance: NA; v_gene: TRBV29-1; j_gene: TRBJ2-3; d_gene: TRBD2; CDR3nt: TGCAGCGCGGGGACTAGGAGAGATACGCAGTATTTT; CDR3aa: CSAGTRRDTQYF
abundance: NA; v_gene: TRBV12-2; j_gene: TRBJ2-2; d_gene: NA; CDR3nt: TGTGCAAGTCGCTTAGTGTTCGACATGTCCGGACAGGTCAACACCGGGGAGCTGTTTTTT; CDR3aa: CASRLVFDMSGQVNTGELFF
abundance: few; v_gene: TRBV3-1; j_gene: TRBJ1-2; d_gene: NA; CDR3nt: TGTGCCAGCAGCCCTGGACTTGACTATGGCTACACCTTC; CDR3aa: CASSPGLDYGYTF
abundance: NA; v_gene: TRBV27; j_gene: TRBJ1-5; d_gene: NA; CDR3nt: TGTGCCAGCAGTCCGTGGCAGGGGCATCAGCCCCAGCATTTT; CDR3aa: CASSPWQGHQPQHF
abundance: few; v_gene: TRBV24-1; j_gene: TRBJ2-3; d_gene: NA; CDR3nt: TGTGCCACCAGTGATCACGGAGATACGCAGTATTTT; CDR3aa: CATSDHGDTQYF
abundance: NA; v_gene: TRBV3-1; j_gene: TRBJ2-3; d_gene: NA; CDR3nt: TGTGCCAGCAGCCAGTGGACAGATACGCAGTATTTT; CDR3aa: CASSQWTDTQYF
abundance: NA; v_gene: TRBV5-6; j_gene: TRBJ1-2; d_gene: TRBD1; CDR3nt: TGTGCCAGCATCCAAGGACAGGCTGGACGTGGCTACACCTTC; CDR3aa: CASIQGQAGRGYTF
abundance: few; v_gene: TRBV9; j_gene: TRBJ1-6; d_gene: TRBD1; CDR3nt: TGTGCCAGCGCCGGGACAGAAGTTTCACCCCTCCACTTT; CDR3aa: CASAGTEVSPLHF
abundance: NA; v_gene: TRBV5-5; j_gene: TRBJ2-3; d_gene: NA; CDR3nt: TGTGCCAGCAGCTTGGCAAATTTCCCCACAGATACGCAGTATTTT; CDR3aa: CASSLANFPTDTQYF
abundance: NA; v_gene: TRBV27; j_gene: TRBJ2-3; d_gene: TRBD2; CDR3nt: TGTGCCAGCAGTTGGGAAATGCGGGAGGTTGCAGATACGCAGTATTTT; CDR3aa: CASSWEMREVADTQYF
abundance: few; v_gene: TRBV12-3/TRBV12-4; j_gene: TRBJ2-1; d_gene: TRBD2; CDR3nt: TGTGCCAGCAGACCATCCTTTTCCGGGAGGGCCGGAGATGAGCAGTTCTTC; CDR3aa: CASRPSFSGRAGDEQFF
abundance: few; v_gene: TRBV7-8; j_gene: TRBJ2-3; d_gene: NA; CDR3nt: TGTGCCAGCAGCTTCGGCGTTAACACAGATACGCAGTATTTT; CDR3aa: CASSFGVNTDTQYF
abundance: NA; v_gene: TRBV19; j_gene: TRBJ2-2; d_gene: NA; CDR3nt: TGTGCCAGTTTTACAGGGGGGGGCACCGGGGAGCTGTTTTTT; CDR3aa: CASFTGGGTGELFF
abundance: once; v_gene: TRBV20-1; j_gene: TRBJ2-2; d_gene: TRBD2; CDR3nt: TGCAGTGCTAGAACCGGGAGGGCCACCGGGGAGCTGTTTTTT; CDR3aa: CSARTGRATGELFF
abundance: NA; v_gene: TRBV5-1; j_gene: TRBJ2-2; d_gene: TRBD1; CDR3nt: TGCGCCAGCAGCTTGGAGGGACAGCTGACCGGGGAGCTGTTTTTT; CDR3aa: CASSLEGQLTGELFF
abundance: few; v_gene: TRBV12-3/TRBV12-4; j_gene: TRBJ1-2; d_gene: NA; CDR3nt: TGTGCCAGCAGTTTACCAGGGGCTTTTGGCTACACCTTC; CDR3aa: CASSLPGAFGYTF
abundance: NA; v_gene: TRBV27; j_gene: TRBJ2-1; d_gene: NA; CDR3nt: TGTGCCAGCAGGCAAGGGGGACAAGAATTATCTGAGCAGTTCTTC; CDR3aa: CASRQGGQELSEQFF
abundance: few; v_gene: TRBV7-9; j_gene: TRBJ1-6; d_gene: NA; CDR3nt: TGTGCCAGCAGCTTAAGGGAGGGCGGCTATAATTCACCCCTCCACTTT; CDR3aa: CASSLREGGYNSPLHF
abundance: NA; v_gene: TRBV12-3/TRBV12-4; j_gene: TRBJ2-1; d_gene: NA; CDR3nt: TGTGCCAGCAAGACACATGAGCAGTTCTTC; CDR3aa: CASKTHEQFF
abundance: NA; v_gene: TRBV7-2; j_gene: TRBJ2-3; d_gene: TRBD2; CDR3nt: TGTGCCAGCAGCCCCGCGGCGGGAGGGAGAGGGACAGATACGCAGTATTTT; CDR3aa: CASSPAAGGRGTDTQYF
abundance: few; v_gene: TRBV6-2/TRBV6-3; j_gene: TRBJ2-1; d_gene: NA; CDR3nt: TGTGCCAGCAGAGGGTTAGCCGATAGCTCCTACAATGAGCAGTTCTTC; CDR3aa: CASRGLADSSYNEQFF
abundance: medium-sized; v_gene: TRBV19; j_gene: TRBJ1-3; d_gene: NA; CDR3nt: TGTGCCAGTAGTCACAGGGACTCCACCACCATATATTTT; CDR3aa: CASSHRDSTTIYF
abundance: NA; v_gene: TRBV6-1; j_gene: TRBJ2-3; d_gene: NA; CDR3nt: TGTGCCAGCAGTGAAGTGGGGATGGCAGATACGCAGTATTTT; CDR3aa: CASSEVGMADTQYF
abundance: NA; v_gene: TRBV10-3; j_gene: TRBJ2-1; d_gene: TRBD2; CDR3nt: TGTGCCATCAGTGGCCCCGGGACAGGGACTAGCGGGAGGGAGAATGAGCAGTTCTTC; CDR3aa: CAISGPGTGTSGRENEQFF
abundance: NA; v_gene: TRBV9; j_gene: TRBJ2-5; d_gene: NA; CDR3nt: TGTGCCAGCAGCGTAGGGAGCGTCGAGGAGACCCAGTACTTC; CDR3aa: CASSVGSVEETQYF
abundance: few; v_gene: TRBV18; j_gene: TRBJ2-7; d_gene: NA; CDR3nt: TGTGCCAGCTCACCGGGACCCTCACCCCCCAACGAGCAGTACTTC; CDR3aa: CASSPGPSPPNEQYF
abundance: few; v_gene: TRBV10-3; j_gene: TRBJ2-1; d_gene: NA; CDR3nt: TGTGCCATCAGTGAGTTCAGCAATGAGCAGTTCTTC; CDR3aa: CAISEFSNEQFF
abundance: few; v_gene: TRBV30; j_gene: TRBJ2-1; d_gene: TRBD2; CDR3nt: TGTGCCTGGAGTAAGGGACTAGCGAACAATGAGCAGTTCTTC; CDR3aa: CAWSKGLANNEQFF
abundance: few; v_gene: TRBV6-2/TRBV6-3; j_gene: TRBJ2-7; d_gene: TRBD2; CDR3nt: TGTGCCAGCAAAGGACTAGCGGTCTACGAGCAGTACTTC; CDR3aa: CASKGLAVYEQYF
abundance: few; v_gene: TRBV5-1; j_gene: TRBJ1-1; d_gene: TRBD1; CDR3nt: TGCGCCAGCAGCTTGGAGGGGCAGGGGGCCACTGAAGCTTTCTTT; CDR3aa: CASSLEGQGATEAFF
abundance: NA; v_gene: TRBV20-1; j_gene: TRBJ2-5; d_gene: TRBD1; CDR3nt: TGCAGTGCTAGACGGGACAGGGGGTTCGAGACCCAGTACTTC; CDR3aa: CSARRDRGFETQYF
abundance: few; v_gene: TRBV20-1; j_gene: TRBJ2-7; d_gene: NA; CDR3nt: TGCAGTGCTCAATCAGGGATGGCGGTTCGGGACGAGCAGTACTTC; CDR3aa: CSAQSGMAVRDEQYF
abundance: NA; v_gene: TRBV28; j_gene: TRBJ2-2; d_gene: TRBD1; CDR3nt: TGTGCCAGCAGTTCAGGGGGCGTGGACACCGGGGAGCTGTTTTTT; CDR3aa: CASSSGGVDTGELFF
abundance: NA; v_gene: TRBV7-8; j_gene: TRBJ2-7; d_gene: NA; CDR3nt: TGTGCCAGCAGAGGACAGACGTCTTACGAGCAGTACTTC; CDR3aa: CASRGQTSYEQYF
abundance: few; v_gene: TRBV10-3; j_gene: TRBJ1-2; d_gene: NA; CDR3nt: TGTGCCATCAGTGACCAGGCAGGGTATAACTATGGCTACACCTTC; CDR3aa: CAISDQAGYNYGYTF
abundance: many; v_gene: TRBV12-3/TRBV12-4; j_gene: TRBJ2-5; d_gene: TRBD1; CDR3nt: TGTGCCAGCAGCCGTGGACAGGGTGCCGGGGGGACCCAGTACTTC; CDR3aa: CASSRGQGAGGTQYF
abundance: few; v_gene: TRBV15; j_gene: TRBJ2-1; d_gene: NA; CDR3nt: TGTGCCACCAGCAGAGTAGGAGCTAACAATGAGCAGTTCTTC; CDR3aa: CATSRVGANNEQFF
abundance: NA; v_gene: TRBV5-4; j_gene: TRBJ2-1; d_gene: TRBD2; CDR3nt: TGTGCCAGCAGCTTGGTGGCTAGCGGGAATTCTGGTGAGCAGTTCTTC; CDR3aa: CASSLVASGNSGEQFF